Shown below are 3 T cell receptor beta chains from a single sample sequenced in a study of blood T cell repertoires in COVID-19. Assay: immunoSEQ multiplex PCR; the TCRdb copy retains only in-frame clones and omits some. The data contain 250,000 to 350,000 clones, about 89% of them seen just once; the ten biggest clones take up roughly 6.7%. The sequenced material came from peripheral blood. The receptors here all came from a man aged 18 to 35 who had recovered from COVID-19.

This sequence joins TRBV7-9 and TRBJ1-1, with a weak D call TRBD1 (6 bases). The V end was cut by 7 bases, the J end by 5 bases, with 17 bases between. This CDR3 is 14 amino acids long. Germline V gene data show CDR1 as SEHNR and CDR2 as FQNEAQ (reference sequence). CDR3 residues: CASTEGGGETEAFF. In DNA, the CDR3 is TGTGCCAGCACCGAAGGGGGGGGCGAGACTGAAGCTTTCTTT. Filled out from reference TRBV7-9 and TRBJ1-1, the complete variable domain reads DTGVSQNPRHKITKRGQNVTFRCDPISEHNRLYWYRQTLGQGPEFLTYFQNEAQLEKSRLLSDRFSAERPKGSFSTLEIQRTEQGDSAMYLCASTEGGGETEAFFGQGTRLTVV.

The chain is built from TRBV19 and TRBJ1-2; TRBD1 matches 7 bases. Germline V lookup: CDR1 LNHDA, CDR2 SQIVND (reference sequence). V lost 0 bases to trimming and J lost 8 bases; unmatched junction nucleotides: 15. This CDR3 contains 17 residues. Written as DNA, the CDR3 is TGTGCCAGTAGTATAGACGGAGGAAAGGGACAGCCCTTGGGCTACACCTTC. As protein: CASSIDGGKGQPLGYTF. The full variable domain, completed using reference TRBV19 and TRBJ1-2, is DGGITQSPKYLFRKEGQNVTLSCEQNLNHDAMYWYRQDPGQGLRLIYYSQIVNDFQKGDIAEGYSVSREKKESFPLTVTSAQKNPTAFYLCASSIDGGKGQPLGYTFGSGTRLTVV.

The rearrangement uses TRBV5-6 and TRBJ2-1; 9 bases map to TRBD1. CDR3 length: 15 residues. Germline lookup yields CDR1 SGHDT and CDR2 YYEEEE. Trimming at V came to 4 bases and at J to 2 bases, leaving 4 bases not matched to a gene. As DNA, the CDR3 is TGTGCCAGCAGCGGGGACAGGGTAGCCTACAATGAGCAGTTCTTC. It encodes CASSGDRVAYNEQFF.